The clone carrying this T cell receptor (beta chain) was found once. As yet, its antigen is unknown. Treatment in this sample: oral pan-JAK inhibitor, 5-10 mg twice daily. The authors sorted CD4+ and CD8+ T cells from PBMCs. RNA was isolated and reverse transcribed to cDNA, the sequencing template. TCRdb's table, derived via immunoSEQ multiplex PCR, lists solely in-frame clones and lacks some. The sample carries roughly 60,000 clones, about 43% recorded once. The sample comes from a study of CD8+ T cells in alopecia areata. In the study overall: The drug, oral tofacitinib, was given to treated patients at 5 to 10 mg twice daily.

Findings and caveats of the study: Tofacitinib yielded significantly lower scalp clonality and fewer expanded CD8+ clones among the top 100.

The germline V gene has CDR1 SEHNR and CDR2 FQNEAQ (reference sequence). The CDR3 is 12 amino acids. Trimming removed 5 bases at V and 8 bases at J, with 10 bases between. The gene calls are TRBV7-9 and TRBJ2-1; D ambiguous. The specimen comprised CD8+ T cells sorted from blood, sampled around week 36, from a patient treated with tofacitinib. The clonotype comes from a human donor with alopecia areata. DNA for the CDR3: TGTGCCAGCAGCCATTCCCGGGATGAGCAGTTCTTC. Translation gives CASSHSRDEQFF.